The 19 T cell receptor beta chains below all came from one sample that was sequenced in a study of T cells after posttransplantation cyclophosphamide. Libraries were prepared by immunoSEQ multiplex PCR; TCRdb keeps only in-frame clonotypes and omits some of them. Among about 52,000 clones listed, roughly 94% were seen once. The sequenced sample consisted of PBMCs. These receptors originate from a woman aged 25 to 39 in good health and a related stem cell transplant donor.

CDR3 region: CASSPMMTGNYGYTF. In DNA form, the CDR3 reads TGTGCCAGCAGCCCTATGATGACAGGGAACTATGGCTACACCTTC. The chain couples TRBV5-4 to TRBJ1-2, with 7 bases identical to TRBD1. The CDR3 consists of 15 residues. The germline V gene encodes CDR1 SGHNT and CDR2 YYREEE (reference sequence). V shed 4 bases, J shed 2 bases, and the junction held 8 bases outside the gene matches.

This rearrangement joins TRBV28 to TRBJ2-1, with D possibly TRBD1 on 6 matching bases. Trimming took off 6 bases at V and 5 bases at J, with 26 bases between the two ends. Germline-derived CDR1 and CDR2 are MDHEN and SYDVKM. The CDR3 loop spans 18 amino acids. CDR3 sequence (DNA): TGTGCCAGCAGACGCCGTACTGGGGGCGCCAGAAAGGACAATGAGCAGTTCTTC. Translated, it gives CASRRRTGGARKDNEQFF. The variable domain in full, completed from reference TRBV28 and TRBJ2-1, reads DVKVTQSSRYLVKRTGEKVFLECVQDMDHENMFWYRQDPGLGLRLIYFSYDVKMKEKGDIPEGYSVSREKKERFSLILESASTNQTSMYLCASRRRTGGARKDNEQFFGPGTRLTVL.

The rearrangement links TRBV6-5 to TRBJ1-1; D uncertain. The CDR3 is 14 residues long. The germline CDR1 and CDR2 sequences are MNHEY and SVGAGI. V lost 0 bases, J lost 3 bases, and 8 bases lay in between. This CDR3 is CASSYSRVDTEAFF. In DNA form, the CDR3 reads TGTGCCAGCAGTTACTCGAGGGTTGACACTGAAGCTTTCTTT.

The chain has TRBV19 and TRBJ1-5; a weak D match, TRBD1 (6 bases). CDR3 length: 15 amino acids. Germline CDR1 is LNHDA and CDR2 is SQIVND (reference sequence). V was pared by 6 bases and J by 3 bases, with 15 bases between. CDR3 sequence reads: CASRGGGGFNQPQHF. CDR3 nucleotide sequence: TGTGCCAGTAGAGGGGGAGGGGGATTCAATCAGCCCCAGCATTTT.

The CDR3 sequence is CASSEGFSYEQYF. The CDR3 coding sequence is TGTGCCAGCAGCGAGGGATTCTCCTACGAGCAGTACTTC. V and J are TRBV7-7 and TRBJ2-7, with D possibly TRBD2 on 5 matching bases. V shed 5 bases and J shed 0 bases, with 8 bases lying between them. There are 13 residues in the CDR3. Germline lookup yields CDR1 SSHAT and CDR2 FNYEAQ (reference sequence).

The rearrangement links TRBV4-3 to TRBJ1-3, with 10 bases that match TRBD1. CDR1 is LGHNA and CDR2 is YSLEER in the germline V gene. This CDR3 has 16 amino acids. V trimming: 3 bases; J trimming: 7 bases; junction bases outside the gene matches: 9. CDR3 amino acids: CASSQERQGAGNTIYF. The CDR3 nucleotides are TGCGCCAGCAGCCAGGAGAGACAGGGGGCAGGTAACACCATATATTTT.

The chain uses TRBV7-9 and TRBJ2-7, with 11 bases that match TRBD2. Trimming took 5 bases from V and 4 from J; bases not matched to a gene: 7. Germline loops: CDR1 SEHNR, CDR2 FQNEAQ (reference sequence). This CDR3 spans 15 amino acids. The CDR3 sequence: CASSPSGGSSYEQYF. Written as DNA, the CDR3 is TGTGCCAGCAGCCCTAGCGGGGGGTCTAGTTACGAGCAGTACTTC. Full variable domain (rest looked up from reference TRBV7-9 and TRBJ2-7): DTGVSQNPRHKITKRGQNVTFRCDPISEHNRLYWYRQTLGQGPEFLTYFQNEAQLEKSRLLSDRFSAERPKGSFSTLEIQRTEQGDSAMYLCASSPSGGSSYEQYFGPGTRLTVT.

The chain carries TRBV7-2 and TRBJ2-5, with TRBD2 matching 7 bases. The CDR3 has 14 amino acids. Germline values: CDR1 SGHTA, CDR2 FQGNSA. Trimming took 3 bases from V and 0 from J; bases not matched to a gene: 1. This CDR3 reads CASSLGGYQETQYF. The DNA for the CDR3 is TGTGCCAGCAGCTTGGGGGGGTACCAAGAGACCCAGTACTTC. The variable domain in full, completed from reference TRBV7-2 and TRBJ2-5, reads GAGVSQSPSNKVTEKGKDVELRCDPISGHTALYWYRQSLGQGLEFLIYFQGNSAPDKSGLPSDRFSAERTGGSVSTLTIQRTQQEDSAVYLCASSLGGYQETQYFGPGTRLLVL.

The chain employs TRBV6-1 and TRBJ2-1, with a weak D call TRBD1 (5 bases). Germline V gene lookup returns CDR1 MNHNS and CDR2 SASEGT. Trimming left V 8 bases short and J 8 bases short, with 7 bases between. The CDR3 extends over 10 amino acids. CDR3 DNA: TGTGCCAGCGCAGGGTATGAGCAGTTCTTC. This encodes CASAGYEQFF.

This chain uses TRBV9 with TRBJ2-2; D may be TRBD1 (6 bases). V dropped 4 bases and J dropped 5 bases, with 12 bases sitting between them. The germline V gene has CDR1 SGDLS and CDR2 YYNGEE. The CDR3 length is 14 residues. The CDR3, as DNA: TGTGCCAGCAGCACCCAGACAGGTACCGGGGAGCTGTTTTTT. The encoded protein is CASSTQTGTGELFF.

The CDR3 is CASSLLAGEEQFF. CDR3 nucleotide sequence: TGTGCCAGCAGCTTACTAGCGGGGGAAGAGCAGTTCTTC. The chain links TRBV7-7 to TRBJ2-1; 10 bases fit TRBD2. Trimming at V came to 2 bases and at J to 10 bases, leaving 2 bases not matched to a gene. The CDR3 runs to 13 residues. Germline V gene lookup returns CDR1 SSHAT and CDR2 FNYEAQ (reference sequence).

The CDR3 sequence is CASSLGQGATNTEAFF. The CDR3 DNA reads as TGTGCCAGCAGCTTGGGACAGGGGGCGACGAACACTGAAGCTTTCTTT. The chain carries TRBV13 and TRBJ1-1, with 12 bases aligning to TRBD1. The CDR3 totals 16 residues. The V segment lost 3 bases and the J segment 1 base; nucleotides outside the gene matches: 3. Germline values: CDR1 PRHDT, CDR2 FYEKMQ (reference sequence).

The rearrangement uses TRBV7-9 and TRBJ2-1; 8 bases match TRBD1. The CDR3 is 14 residues long. The J segment lost 7 bases and the V segment lost 6 bases, leaving 8 bases of the junction unmatched. Per the germline V gene, CDR1 is SEHNR and CDR2 is FQNEAQ (reference sequence). CDR3 in amino acids: CASRTTGARNEQFF. The CDR3 nucleotides are TGTGCCAGCAGGACGACAGGGGCGAGGAATGAGCAGTTCTTC.

The chain recombines TRBV7-9 with TRBJ1-4, with unresolved D. CDR1 and CDR2 (germline): SEHNR, FQNEAQ (reference sequence). This CDR3 has 13 amino acids. Between the trimmed V and J ends, which lost 0 bases and 4 bases, there was a span of 3 bases. CDR3 nucleotides: TGTGCCAGCAGCTTAGCCCATAATGAAAAACTGTTTTTT. Translation gives CASSLAHNEKLFF.

The chain combines TRBV28 with TRBJ2-7, with TRBD1 matching over 8 bases. CDR3 length: 14 residues. The ends lost 0 bases at V and 7 bases at J; junction bases unmatched: 5. Per germline, CDR1 MDHEN and CDR2 SYDVKM. DNA of the CDR3: TGTGCCAGCAGTTTATGGGGACAGGACCAAGAGCAGTACTTC. It encodes CASSLWGQDQEQYF. Full variable domain (remainder filled in from reference TRBV28 and TRBJ2-7): DVKVTQSSRYLVKRTGEKVFLECVQDMDHENMFWYRQDPGLGLRLIYFSYDVKMKEKGDIPEGYSVSREKKERFSLILESASTNQTSMYLCASSLWGQDQEQYFGPGTRLTVT.

V and J are TRBV6-1 and TRBJ1-6; perhaps TRBD1 as D (5 bases). Looked up from germline, CDR1 is MNHNS and CDR2 is SASEGT. This CDR3 is built from 15 residues. Between the trimmed V and J ends, which lost 7 bases and 7 bases, there was a span of 17 bases. In DNA, the CDR3 is TGTGCCAGCAAAGGTCCAGGGCGCATGAATTCACCCCTCCACTTT. This sequence encodes CASKGPGRMNSPLHF.

Here the CDR3 reads CSVDPGQGLGGYTF. The CDR3 bases are TGCAGCGTTGATCCGGGACAGGGACTAGGTGGCTACACCTTC. The chain employs TRBV29-1 and TRBJ1-2, with 9 positions matching TRBD1. The CDR3 is 14 amino acids. The germline gives CDR1 SQVTM, CDR2 ANQGSEA. V lost 3 bases and J lost 7; bases outside the gene matches: 9.

This chain links TRBV5-5 with TRBJ1-1; maybe TRBD1 (5 bases). Trimming shortened V by 2 bases and J by 0 bases, and 11 bases separated the two germline ends. This CDR3 has 15 residues. Germline lookup yields CDR1 SGHKS and CDR2 YYEKEE (reference sequence). Here the CDR3 DNA reads TGTGCCAGCAGCTTCGCAGGGCGCATGAACACTGAAGCTTTCTTT. Translated: CASSFAGRMNTEAFF.

The V call is TRBV6-6, the J call TRBJ1-1; 7 bases are shared with TRBD1. V shed 7 bases and J 0 bases; nucleotides not matched to a gene: 2. The CDR3 is 13 residues long. Germline V gives CDR1 MNHNY, CDR2 SVGAGI (reference sequence). CDR3 loop: CASKGGLNTEAFF. The CDR3, as DNA: TGTGCCAGCAAAGGGGGCTTGAACACTGAAGCTTTCTTT.